Below are 5 T cell receptor beta chains sequenced from a single sample in a study of blood T cell repertoires in COVID-19. The table came from immunoSEQ multiplex PCR; TCRdb's copy has only in-frame clones and leaves some out. The sample lists more than 200,000 clones, roughly 86% occurring once. The sequencing input was PBMCs or T cells enriched from blood (not recorded which). The receptor source for this set is a woman in her thirties with acute COVID-19.

The chain is built from TRBV10-3 and TRBJ1-4, with D perhaps matching TRBD1 (5 bases). V was cut by 3 bases and J by 5 bases, with 13 bases left in between. The CDR3 contains 15 residues. Per the germline V gene, CDR1 is ENHRY and CDR2 is SYGVKD. The DNA for the CDR3 is TGTGCCATCAGTGATTCGGGACTCTCCAATGAAAAACTGTTTTTT. This encodes CAISDSGLSNEKLFF.

The chain joins TRBV25-1 to TRBJ2-7; D is unresolved. V lost 1 base to trimming and J lost 7 bases, with 11 bases between them. This CDR3 comprises 13 residues. Per the germline V gene, CDR1 is MGHDK and CDR2 is SYGVNS. The CDR3 reads CASSESRQREQYF. The CDR3 DNA reads TGTGCCAGCAGTGAATCGAGACAACGGGAGCAGTACTTC.

This clone was counted a single time. The V and J genes are TRBV5-1 and TRBJ1-4, with D unresolved. This CDR3 is built from 16 residues. Germline lookup yields CDR1 SGHRS and CDR2 YFSETQ. V lost 0 bases and J lost 0, with 9 bases in between. The CDR3 DNA reads TGCGCCAGCAGCTTGGCCGGGTTTTCAACTAATGAAAAACTGTTTTTT. Translation: CASSLAGFSTNEKLFF.

The chain recombines TRBV6-5 with TRBJ1-1; D call uncertain. Trimming left V 0 bases short and J 4 bases short, with 6 bases between. The CDR3 contains 13 residues. From germline, CDR1 is MNHEY and CDR2 SVGAGI. The CDR3 DNA sequence: TGTGCCAGCAGTTACTCGGGGAGCACTGAAGCTTTCTTT. It yields the protein CASSYSGSTEAFF.

This clone was found once. The CDR3 is CASSISVWGSTEAFF. The CDR3 region has the DNA TGTGCCAGTAGTATCTCGGTCTGGGGCAGTACTGAAGCTTTCTTT. The chain is built from TRBV19 and TRBJ1-1; weak D call: TRBD1 (5 bases). The CDR3 loop spans 15 amino acids. V gave up 3 bases and J gave up 5 bases, with 16 bases separating them. Germline lookup yields CDR1 LNHDA and CDR2 SQIVND (reference sequence). The variable domain in full, with the rest retrieved from reference TRBV19 and TRBJ1-1, is DGGITQSPKYLFRKEGQNVTLSCEQNLNHDAMYWYRQDPGQGLRLIYYSQIVNDFQKGDIAEGYSVSREKKESFPLTVTSAQKNPTAFYLCASSISVWGSTEAFFGQGTRLTVV.